These 2 T cell receptor beta chains were sequenced from one sample in a study of molecular identifiers for immune sequencing clone quantification. Each CDR3 protein gets one entry after TCRdb re-called the PCR reads with MiXCR. The sample records about 500,000 distinct CDR3 sequences, over 20% being singletons. The sample taken for sequencing was naive CD8+ T cells from blood, with Jurkat cell RNA spiked in. Subset: FACS-sorted CD8+CD4-CCR7+CD45RA+ naive T cells. These receptors originate from a human donor in good health. Some libraries in this study had Jurkat cell RNA spiked in.

Details on this clonotype: A junction end diverges from the germline sequence, so it may reflect a read error. The chain carries TRBV19 and TRBJ1-1; no clear D gene. The CDR3 is made up of 15 amino acids. The germline gives CDR1 LNHDA, CDR2 SQIVND (reference sequence). CDR3 coding DNA: TGTGCCAGTGGTATCTTGTGGGATGTCGACACTGAAGCTTCCTTT. It translates to CASGILWDVDTEASF.

In its sample, this clonotype was seen a few times. The chain links TRBV11-2 to TRBJ2-7; D not certain. Germline CDR1 reads SGHAT; CDR2 reads FQNNGV. With 5 bases removed from V and 2 bases from J, the gap between germline ends came to 13 bases. This CDR3 has 14 amino acids. The CDR3 reads CASSRLVRPYEQYF. The DNA for the CDR3 is TGTGCCAGCAGCCGCCTAGTCCGGCCCTACGAGCAGTACTTC.